This TCR beta chain was documented in a study of regulatory T cells in long-lasting Graves disease. To make TCR beta libraries, researchers used iRepertoire HTBI primers and Arm-PCR of CDR3 regions. Using its own MiXCR run on the multiplex PCR reads, TCRdb lists one record per CDR3 protein. This sample yields roughly 500,000 distinct CDR3 sequences, of which 12% are seen a single time; about 8.3% belongs to the top ten. This clonotype was seen at least ten times. Time point reported: newly diagnosed GD, antithyroid drugs for less than 3 months. After RNA was extracted from PBMCs, the TCR library was made from it. The sample was also linked to a second study, of T cells in Graves' hyperthyroidism and ophthalmopathy.

The sequence came from a woman in her 30s with Graves disease. The input for sequencing was peripheral blood mononuclear cells (PBMCs), taken at new diagnosis, from a patient treated with antithyroid drugs.

The CDR3 region has the DNA TGTGCCAGCAGTTCCCCCCGGGGCAGGGTGAACACTGAAGCTTTCTTT. Its protein product is CASSSPRGRVNTEAFF. V usage is TRBV28 and J usage is TRBJ1-1, with a weak D call TRBD1 (5 bases). CDR1 and CDR2 (germline): MDHEN, SYDVKM. The CDR3 loop spans 16 amino acids. The germline V and J ends were trimmed by 4 bases and 0 bases, with 15 bases remaining between them.